This passage covers 8 T cell receptor beta chains from one sample sequenced in a study of blood T cell repertoires in COVID-19. Sequencing was performed with immunoSEQ multiplex PCR; in TCRdb, only in-frame clones are kept and a portion is missing. This sample has 310,000 or so clones, with roughly 90% found just once. Sequenced: peripheral blood. The receptor source for this set is a woman aged 50 to 60 with active or convalescent COVID-19.

This clone was recorded only once. The chain employs TRBV4-3 and TRBJ1-1; tentatively, D is TRBD1 (6 bases). Germline V lookup: CDR1 LGHNA, CDR2 YSLEER. V lost 5 bases, J lost 2 bases, and 12 bases lay in between. The CDR3 consists of 14 residues. The CDR3 protein is CASSWGQRNTEAFF. The CDR3 nucleotides read TGCGCCAGCAGCTGGGGGCAGAGAAACACTGAAGCTTTCTTT.

The chain uses TRBV5-1 and TRBJ1-3, with D perhaps TRBD1 (5 bases). The CDR3 runs to 15 residues. V was cut by 4 bases and J by 5 bases, with 16 bases left in between. Germline V CDR1 and CDR2: SGHRS, YFSETQ. The chain's CDR3 is CASSPTGGGRNTIYF. The CDR3 bases are TGCGCCAGCAGCCCCACCGGGGGGGGACGAAACACCATATATTTT.

The table lists this clone with a count of one. The chain couples TRBV7-6 to TRBJ2-1, with TRBD2 as a possible D gene (5 bases). CDR3 length: 16 amino acids. V was cut by 1 base and J by 4 bases, with 14 bases left in between. Germline V lookup: CDR1 SGHVS, CDR2 FNYEAQ. The DNA for the CDR3 is TGTGCCAGCAGCTTAGGAGGGCCGCGGGTTTACAATGAGCAGTTCTTC. Its protein is CASSLGGPRVYNEQFF.

The chain couples TRBV28 to TRBJ1-6, with a possible D match to TRBD1 (6 bases). CDR1 MDHEN and CDR2 SYDVKM come from the germline V gene. Trimming pared 6 bases from V and 7 bases from J, leaving 13 bases between. This CDR3 has 14 amino acids. The CDR3 nucleotides are TGTGCCAGCAGCCGCCTTCAGGGGAATTCACCCCTCCACTTT. The encoded protein is CASSRLQGNSPLHF.

This clone was seen more than once but under ten times. This chain joins TRBV7-9 and TRBJ1-6, with 10 positions matching TRBD1. Germline assignment: CDR1 SEHNR and CDR2 FQNEAQ (reference sequence). V was pared by 2 bases and J by 9 bases, with 4 bases of the junction left unmatched. The CDR3 consists of 15 residues. The CDR3 coding sequence is TGTGCCAGCAGCTTAAGTCGGACAGGGGGTTCACCCCTCCACTTT. This sequence encodes CASSLSRTGGSPLHF.

The rearrangement links TRBV10-3 to TRBJ2-3, with 10 bases lining up with TRBD2. Losses at the gene ends were 2 bases for V and 2 bases for J; bases not matched to a gene: 7. CDR3 size: 17 residues. CDR1 ENHRY and CDR2 SYGVKD come from the germline V gene. The DNA of the CDR3 is TGTGCCATCAGTGAGCCCCCTAGCGGGGGACCCACAGATACGCAGTATTTT. Encoded protein: CAISEPPSGGPTDTQYF.

This chain links TRBV7-3 with TRBJ2-1; 14 nucleotides agree with TRBD2. The CDR3 length is 16 residues. V lost 5 bases to trimming and J lost 7 bases; unmatched junction nucleotides: 7. Germline V gives CDR1 SGHTA, CDR2 FQGTGA. CDR3 nucleotides: TGTGCCAGCAGCGGGACTAGCGGGAGTTTAATGAATGAGCAGTTCTTC. Translating it yields CASSGTSGSLMNEQFF.

This clone was recorded only once. The chain has TRBV4-3 and TRBJ1-2; possibly TRBD1 for D (5 bases). CDR1 LGHNA and CDR2 YSLEER come from the germline V gene. V was trimmed by 0 bases and J by 4 bases, leaving 15 bases between them. There are 16 residues in the CDR3. DNA for the CDR3: TGCGCCAGCAGCCAAGATCGCGGGGGGGTAGGCTATGGCTACACCTTC. This codes for CASSQDRGGVGYGYTF.